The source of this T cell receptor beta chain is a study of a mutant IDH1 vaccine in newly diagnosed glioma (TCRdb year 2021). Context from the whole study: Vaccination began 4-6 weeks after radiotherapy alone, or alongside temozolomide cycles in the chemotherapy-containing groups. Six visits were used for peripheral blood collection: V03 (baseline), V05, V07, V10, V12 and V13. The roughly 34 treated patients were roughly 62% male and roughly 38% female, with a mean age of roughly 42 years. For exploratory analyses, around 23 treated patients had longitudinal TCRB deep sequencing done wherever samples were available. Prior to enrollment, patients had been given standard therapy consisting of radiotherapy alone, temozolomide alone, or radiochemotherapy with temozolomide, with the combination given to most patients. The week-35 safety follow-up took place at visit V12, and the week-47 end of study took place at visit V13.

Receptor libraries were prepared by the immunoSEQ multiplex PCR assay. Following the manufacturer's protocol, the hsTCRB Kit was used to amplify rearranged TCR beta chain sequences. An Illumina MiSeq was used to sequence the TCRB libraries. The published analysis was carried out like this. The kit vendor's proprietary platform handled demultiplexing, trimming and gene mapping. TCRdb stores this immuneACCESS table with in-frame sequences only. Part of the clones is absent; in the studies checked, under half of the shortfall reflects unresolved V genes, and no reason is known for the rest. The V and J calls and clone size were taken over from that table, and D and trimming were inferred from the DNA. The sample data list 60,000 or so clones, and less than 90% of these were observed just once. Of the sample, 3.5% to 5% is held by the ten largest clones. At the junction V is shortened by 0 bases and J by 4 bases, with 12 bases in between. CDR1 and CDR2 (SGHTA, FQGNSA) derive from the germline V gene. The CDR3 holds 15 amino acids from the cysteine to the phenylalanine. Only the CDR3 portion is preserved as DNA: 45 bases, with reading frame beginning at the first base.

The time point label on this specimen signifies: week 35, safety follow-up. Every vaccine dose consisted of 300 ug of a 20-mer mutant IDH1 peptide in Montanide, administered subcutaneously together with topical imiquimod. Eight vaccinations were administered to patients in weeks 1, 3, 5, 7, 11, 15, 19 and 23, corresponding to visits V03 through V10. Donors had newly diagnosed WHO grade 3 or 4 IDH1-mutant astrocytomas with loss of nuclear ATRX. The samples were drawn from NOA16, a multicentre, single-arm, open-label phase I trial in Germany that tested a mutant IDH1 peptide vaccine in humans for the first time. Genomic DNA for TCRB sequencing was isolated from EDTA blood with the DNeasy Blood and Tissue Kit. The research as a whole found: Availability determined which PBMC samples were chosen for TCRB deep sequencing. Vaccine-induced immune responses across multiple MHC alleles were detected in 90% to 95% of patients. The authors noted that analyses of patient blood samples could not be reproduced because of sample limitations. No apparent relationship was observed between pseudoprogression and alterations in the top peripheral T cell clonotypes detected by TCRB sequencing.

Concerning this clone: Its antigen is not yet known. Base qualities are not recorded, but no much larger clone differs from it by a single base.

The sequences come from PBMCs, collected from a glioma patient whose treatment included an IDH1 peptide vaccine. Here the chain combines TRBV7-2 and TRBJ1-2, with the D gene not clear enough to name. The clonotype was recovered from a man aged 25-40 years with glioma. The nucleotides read TGTGCCAGCAGCTTAGCTCGGGGTCCTGCCTATGGCTACACCTTC. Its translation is CASSLARGPAYGYTF.